This entry lists 15 T cell receptor beta chains sequenced from one sample in a study of T cells in Graves' hyperthyroidism and ophthalmopathy. Amplification of TCR beta CDR3 regions was performed using RNA transcripts as template. The HTBI primer set drove a first-round RT-PCR of the TCR CDR3. TCRdb reanalysed the multiplex PCR reads using MiXCR and keeps one entry per CDR3 protein. The sample holds roughly 700,000 distinct CDR3 sequences; approximately 14% are singletons and the top ten take around 9.6%. What was sequenced was blood. These receptors came from a woman between 18 and 30 years old with Graves' hyperthyroidism.

This clonotype was observed at least ten times. This chain uses TRBV7-3 with TRBJ1-1; no reliable D call. The germline V gene has CDR1 SGHTA and CDR2 FQGTGA. Between the trimmed V and J ends, which lost 0 bases and 0 bases, there was a span of 2 bases. CDR3 length: 13 amino acids. As DNA, the CDR3 is TGTGCCAGCAGCTTAACCGTGAACACTGAAGCTTTCTTT. It yields the protein CASSLTVNTEAFF.

The rearrangement links TRBV4-3 to TRBJ1-3; D not resolved. V lost 6 bases to trimming and J lost 8 bases, with 20 bases between them. The germline CDR1 and CDR2 sequences are LGHNA and YSLEER. This CDR3 is built from 15 residues. CDR3: CASSRDRAPGDTIYF. The CDR3 DNA reads as TGCGCCAGCAGTCGCGATAGGGCACCCGGGGACACCATATATTTT.

The chain couples TRBV12-3 or TRBV12-4 to TRBJ1-1, with no clear D. Trimming removed 6 bases from V and 7 bases from J, with 9 bases in between. The CDR3 has 11 amino acids. For the CDR3, the DNA is TGTGCCAGCAGCGCGGGGATTGAAGCTTTCTTT. It encodes CASSAGIEAFF.

The chain employs TRBV19 and TRBJ2-7; weak D call: TRBD2 (6 bases). Germline V gene data show CDR1 as LNHDA and CDR2 as SQIVND (reference sequence). The germline V and J ends were trimmed by 4 bases and 3 bases, with 19 bases remaining between them. There are 16 residues in the CDR3. Here the CDR3 DNA reads TGTGCCAGTAGTACCCCTCGGACTAACATCGGCTACGAGCAGTACTTC. Translating it yields CASSTPRTNIGYEQYF.

This clonotype was seen at least ten times. This sequence joins TRBV3-1 and TRBJ1-1; 9 bases line up with TRBD1. There are 14 residues in the CDR3. Germline V CDR1 and CDR2: LGHDT, YNNKEL (reference sequence). V was clipped by 6 bases and J by 5 bases; unmatched bases: 7. Written as DNA, the CDR3 is TGTGCCAGCAGTCCCGGGACAGGGTGGACTGAAGCTTTCTTT. Protein sequence: CASSPGTGWTEAFF.

This clonotype has a handful of counts. The rearrangement links TRBV29-1 to TRBJ2-3; no clear D. Germline V gene lookup returns CDR1 SQVTM and CDR2 ANQGSEA. Trimming took off 4 bases at V and 6 bases at J, with 17 bases between the two ends. This CDR3 comprises 14 residues. The CDR3 region has the DNA TGCAGCGTTGTTGGTCTAGAAGGGTTGGATACGCAGTATTTT. Translating gives CSVVGLEGLDTQYF.

This clonotype was counted ten times or more. V and J are TRBV7-3 and TRBJ2-1, with TRBD2 matching over 7 bases. After removal of 3 bases from V and 5 bases from J, the junction contained 7 bases not matched to a gene. Germline-derived CDR1 and CDR2 are SGHTA and FQGTGA. The CDR3 runs 15 residues. Written as DNA, the CDR3 is TGTGCCAGCAGCTTTGGGGGGACTACTGACAATGAGCAGTTCTTC. This translates into CASSFGGTTDNEQFF.

This clonotype was detected a few times. This rearrangement joins TRBV12-3 or TRBV12-4 to TRBJ1-3; TRBD1 agrees at 9 bases. V gave up 3 bases and J gave up 2 bases; unmatched junction bases: 11. The CDR3 is made up of 18 amino acids. CDR3 sequence: CASSFFGQGSSAGNTIYF. CDR3 nucleotides: TGTGCCAGCAGTTTTTTTGGACAGGGGTCTTCCGCTGGAAACACCATATATTTT.

V and J are TRBV7-7 and TRBJ2-5; maybe TRBD2 (5 bases). The CDR3 totals 13 residues. Trimming pared 4 bases from V and 1 base from J, leaving 7 bases between. CDR1 is SSHAT, CDR2 FNYEAQ, per germline (reference sequence). The CDR3: CASSSGFQETQYF. CDR3 coding DNA: TGTGCCAGCAGCTCGGGATTCCAAGAGACCCAGTACTTC.

Comments on this clonotype: An end of the junction does not agree with germline; a read error may underlie this. The chain couples TRBV5-6 to TRBJ2-7; 8 bases are a match to TRBD1. Germline V lookup: CDR1 SGHDT, CDR2 YYEEEE. This CDR3 spans 15 amino acids. CDR3 sequence: CANSLGQVSSYEQYF. DNA of the CDR3: TGTGCCAACAGCTTGGGACAGGTGAGCTCCTACGAGCAGTACTTC.

This clonotype was seen repeatedly, ten times or more. The chain carries TRBV13 and TRBJ2-1; D is unresolved. The CDR3 length is 15 residues. The V gene lost 5 bases and the J gene lost 3 bases, with 14 bases spanning the gap. CDR1 and CDR2 (germline): PRHDT, FYEKMQ (reference sequence). CDR3 residues: CASSTWTRYYNEQFF. The CDR3 region has the DNA TGTGCCAGCAGCACTTGGACCCGATACTACAATGAGCAGTTCTTC.

This clonotype was counted only a few times. The chain uses TRBV6-5 and TRBJ1-1; 7 bases align to TRBD1. In germline, CDR1 is MNHEY, CDR2 SVGAGI. This CDR3 region has 14 residues. The V gene end was trimmed by 4 bases and the J gene end by 5 bases; junction bases not matched to a gene: 7. CDR3 nucleotides: TGTGCCAGCAGTTTACTCGGGACAGAAACTGAAGCTTTCTTT. This gives the protein CASSLLGTETEAFF.

This clonotype was observed many times. The rearrangement links TRBV20-1 to TRBJ1-4, with unresolved D. V was clipped by 5 bases and J by 3 bases, with 16 bases between them. Looked up from germline, CDR1 is DFQATT and CDR2 is SNEGSKA (reference sequence). The CDR3 sequence is 15 residues long. CDR3 bases: TGCAGTGCTTCCAGCCTTTCAGGACCTAATGAAAAACTGTTTTTT. Its protein product is CSASSLSGPNEKLFF.

This clonotype was recorded a few times. The chain carries TRBV24-1 and TRBJ1-1; a possible D gene is TRBD1 (5 bases). There are 13 residues in the CDR3. Trimming took 6 bases from V and 1 from J, leaving 8 bases between them. Per germline, CDR1 KGHDR and CDR2 SFDVKD. The CDR3 region is CATSRDANTEAFF. CDR3 coding DNA: TGTGCCACCAGTAGGGACGCGAACACTGAAGCTTTCTTT.

This chain connects TRBV29-1 to TRBJ2-3, with D maybe TRBD2 (6 bases). CDR3 size: 8 residues. Germline V gene lookup returns CDR1 SQVTM and CDR2 ANQGSEA. Trimming cost V 7 bases and J 12 bases, with 8 bases left between them. The CDR3 region is CSDGGQYF. The CDR3 bases are TGCAGCGACGGGGGTCAGTATTTT.